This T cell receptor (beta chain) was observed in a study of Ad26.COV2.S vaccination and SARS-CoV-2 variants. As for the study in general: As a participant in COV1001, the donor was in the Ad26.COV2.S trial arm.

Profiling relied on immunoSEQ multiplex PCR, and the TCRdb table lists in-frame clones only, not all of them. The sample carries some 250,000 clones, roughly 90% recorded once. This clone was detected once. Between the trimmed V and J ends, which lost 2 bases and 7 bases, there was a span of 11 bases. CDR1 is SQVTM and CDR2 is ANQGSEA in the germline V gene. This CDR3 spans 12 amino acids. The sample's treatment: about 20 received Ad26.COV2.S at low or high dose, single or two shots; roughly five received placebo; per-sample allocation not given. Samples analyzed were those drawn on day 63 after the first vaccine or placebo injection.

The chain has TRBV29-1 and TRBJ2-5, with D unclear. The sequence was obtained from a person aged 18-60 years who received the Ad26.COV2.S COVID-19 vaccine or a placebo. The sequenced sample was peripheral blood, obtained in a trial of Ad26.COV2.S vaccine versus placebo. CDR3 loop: CSVEMVEGTQYF. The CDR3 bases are TGCAGCGTTGAAATGGTCGAAGGGACCCAGTACTTC.